A single sample is the source of the 24 T cell receptor beta chains below, sequenced in a study of T cell responses to AZD1222 COVID-19 vaccine. The assay was immunoSEQ multiplex PCR, and TCRdb's table has in-frame clones only and misses some. In the table there are about 86,000 clones, roughly nine tenths of which are singletons. Material: peripheral blood, obtained on day 0 of AZD1222 vaccination. All receptors come from an adult in good health.

J is TRBJ2-1 and V is TRBV15, with TRBD2 matching 9 bases. V shed 4 bases and J 9 bases; nucleotides not matched to a gene: 7. Per germline, CDR1 LNHNV and CDR2 YYDKDF (reference sequence). This CDR3 contains 14 residues. In DNA, the CDR3 is TGTGCCACCAGCAAGAGCGGGAGGACGGGTGAGCAGTTCTTC. It yields the protein CATSKSGRTGEQFF.

This chain connects TRBV12-3 or TRBV12-4 to TRBJ2-1, with unresolved D. CDR3 length: 11 amino acids. Trimming cost V 6 bases and J 9 bases, with 9 bases left between them. DNA of the CDR3: TGTGCCAGCAGCTACTGGGGTGAGCAGTTCTTC. Its protein is CASSYWGEQFF.

The J gene is TRBJ2-2, the V gene TRBV19; the match to TRBD2 covers 7 bases. The CDR3 sequence is 15 residues long. Germline CDR1 LNHDA, CDR2 SQIVND (reference sequence). J gave up 0 bases and V 8 bases, and 6 bases lay outside the gene matches. The chain's CDR3 is CASDTGTTNTGELFF. In nucleotides, the CDR3 is TGTGCCAGTGATACCGGGACTACGAACACCGGGGAGCTGTTTTTT.

This chain connects TRBV29-1 to TRBJ1-2; 8 bases fit TRBD1. V lost 8 bases, J lost 5 bases, and 7 bases stayed unmatched. Germline CDR1 SQVTM, CDR2 ANQGSEA. The CDR3 contains 12 residues. The CDR3 here is CSFGQGRYGYTF. The CDR3 DNA follows: TGCAGCTTCGGACAGGGAAGATATGGCTACACCTTC.

The rearrangement uses TRBV5-6 and TRBJ2-7; 7 bases match TRBD2. Germline values: CDR1 SGHDT, CDR2 YYEEEE. Losses at the gene ends were 3 bases for V and 1 base for J; bases not matched to a gene: 10. The CDR3 extends over 16 amino acids. The chain's CDR3 is CASSSFGGRGSYEQYF. CDR3 DNA: TGTGCCAGCAGCTCCTTCGGAGGGAGGGGATCCTACGAGCAGTACTTC.

The chain combines TRBV28 with TRBJ1-5; maybe TRBD1 (5 bases). In germline, CDR1 is MDHEN, CDR2 SYDVKM. This CDR3 region has 12 residues. Trimming took off 6 bases at V and 4 bases at J, with 7 bases between the two ends. CDR3 DNA: TGTGCCAGCAGGGGGGGGAATCAGCCCCAGCATTTT. The encoded protein is CASRGGNQPQHF.

The chain has TRBV27 and TRBJ2-5; D is perhaps TRBD1 (5 bases). Trimming shortened V by 0 bases and J by 5 bases, and 16 bases separated the two germline ends. The CDR3 consists of 16 residues. Per germline, CDR1 MNHEY and CDR2 SMNVEV (reference sequence). CDR3 loop: CASSLSKGIKGETQYF. The CDR3 DNA follows: TGTGCCAGCAGTTTATCGAAAGGGATAAAGGGGGAGACCCAGTACTTC.

This chain connects TRBV11-3 to TRBJ2-1; 9 bases fit TRBD1. CDR3 length: 14 residues. CDR1 SGHNT and CDR2 YENEEA come from the germline V gene. The V gene end was trimmed by 5 bases and the J gene end by 5 bases; junction bases not matched to a gene: 4. For the CDR3, the DNA is TGTGCCAGCAGCGCCCGGACAGGGGACAATGAGCAGTTCTTC. It is translated as CASSARTGDNEQFF.

The chain combines TRBV11-2 with TRBJ1-2, with D tentatively TRBD1 (5 bases). The CDR3 is 12 residues long. V was trimmed by 4 bases and J by 9 bases, leaving 12 bases between them. Looked up from germline, CDR1 is SGHAT and CDR2 is FQNNGV. Written as DNA, the CDR3 is TGTGCCAGCAGCTCCTCGGGGACTAGCTACACCTTC. Amino acid sequence: CASSSSGTSYTF.

The chain combines TRBV4-2 with TRBJ1-1; D not certain. This CDR3 spans 13 amino acids. V was trimmed by 6 bases and J by 1 base, leaving 9 bases between them. Germline V gene lookup returns CDR1 LGHNA and CDR2 YNFKEQ. This chain's CDR3 is CASRPPRNTEAFF. CDR3 DNA sequence: TGTGCCAGCAGACCCCCGAGGAACACTGAAGCTTTCTTT.

The chain has TRBV28 and TRBJ2-3; tentatively, D is TRBD2 (5 bases). Trimming took 4 bases from V and 5 from J, leaving 13 bases between them. The CDR3 length is 14 residues. Germline V gives CDR1 MDHEN, CDR2 SYDVKM. CDR3 amino acids: CASSSGKRRDTQYF. DNA of the CDR3: TGTGCCAGCAGTTCCGGGAAGCGGAGAGATACGCAGTATTTT.

This clone was picked up one time. The chain carries TRBV29-1 and TRBJ2-6; no reliable D call. The CDR3 has 12 amino acids. The V gene's germline CDR1 is SQVTM and CDR2 ANQGSEA. Trimming shortened V by 5 bases and J by 4 bases, and 6 bases separated the two germline ends. This CDR3 is CSVMVGANVLTF. CDR3 nucleotide sequence: TGCAGCGTTATGGTAGGGGCCAACGTCCTGACTTTC.

This clone has just a few counts. The gene calls are TRBV6-5 and TRBJ1-2, with 8 bases aligning to TRBD1. Germline assignment: CDR1 MNHEY and CDR2 SVGAGI. CDR3 size: 16 residues. V lost 2 bases, J lost 2 bases, and 7 bases stayed unmatched. The CDR3 loop is CASSYLDGTGNYGYTF. In nucleotides, the CDR3 is TGTGCCAGCAGTTACCTTGACGGGACAGGAAACTATGGCTACACCTTC.

The genes are TRBV7-9 and TRBJ1-1; 9 bases are a match to TRBD1. Germline V gene data show CDR1 as SEHNR and CDR2 as FQNEAQ (reference sequence). The V gene end was trimmed by 5 bases and the J gene end by 4 bases; junction bases not matched to a gene: 11. There are 16 residues in the CDR3. The CDR3 loop reads CASSHHPDRGSTEAFF. CDR3 DNA: TGTGCCAGCAGCCACCACCCGGACAGGGGAAGCACTGAAGCTTTCTTT.

This chain joins TRBV19 and TRBJ1-6, with 7 nucleotides matching TRBD1. This CDR3 region has 16 residues. Trimming at V came to 9 bases and at J to 4 bases, leaving 12 bases not matched to a gene. The germline gives CDR1 LNHDA, CDR2 SQIVND (reference sequence). CDR3 coding DNA: TGTGCCAGCACTTCGACAGGGCCCTCTTATAATTCACCCCTCCACTTT. It codes for CASTSTGPSYNSPLHF.

The chain carries TRBV7-9 and TRBJ2-3, with unresolved D. CDR3 size: 15 residues. Germline CDR1 and CDR2: SEHNR and FQNEAQ (reference sequence). Trimming took off 1 base at V and 6 bases at J, with 14 bases between the two ends. The CDR3 nucleotides are TGTGCCAGCAGCTTAGGGGTGGTTATATTGGATACGCAGTATTTT. Residues: CASSLGVVILDTQYF.

V gene TRBV6-1 combines with J gene TRBJ2-1, with 7 bases matching TRBD2. This CDR3 is 16 amino acids long. The V gene's germline CDR1 is MNHNS and CDR2 SASEGT. V shed 1 base, J shed 2 bases, and the junction held 5 bases outside the gene matches. The CDR3 reads CASSEDIRGAYNEQFF. CDR3 coding DNA: TGTGCCAGCAGTGAAGACATCCGGGGGGCCTACAATGAGCAGTTCTTC.

J is TRBJ2-1 and V is TRBV24-1; 8 bases fit TRBD2. The V gene end was trimmed by 4 bases and the J gene end by 0 bases; junction bases not matched to a gene: 13. Germline V gene lookup returns CDR1 KGHDR and CDR2 SFDVKD. CDR3 length: 19 amino acids. The DNA for the CDR3 is TGTGCCACCAGTGAAGGTGGACTGGCGGGGGGTAGCTCCTACAATGAGCAGTTCTTC. Amino acids: CATSEGGLAGGSSYNEQFF.

This clone was picked up one time. The rearrangement uses TRBV27 and TRBJ2-1; TRBD2 agrees at 15 bases. The length of the CDR3 is 20 residues. Germline V gives CDR1 MNHEY, CDR2 SMNVEV (reference sequence). V trimming: 3 bases; J trimming: 2 bases; junction bases outside the gene matches: 11. The CDR3 coding sequence is TGTGCCAGCAGTTTGCGAAAACCGGGACTAGCGGGAGGCCCCTACAATGAGCAGTTCTTC. This gives the protein CASSLRKPGLAGGPYNEQFF.

The rearrangement joins TRBV5-1 to TRBJ2-2, with D maybe TRBD2 (6 bases). The CDR3 consists of 16 residues. Germline loops: CDR1 SGHRS, CDR2 YFSETQ. Trimming stripped 0 bases from V and 7 bases from J, with 16 bases between. The CDR3 sequence: CASSLGSGEGVGELFF. For the CDR3, the DNA is TGCGCCAGCAGCTTGGGTAGCGGCGAGGGAGTCGGGGAGCTGTTTTTT.

The V call is TRBV5-1, the J call TRBJ1-1; D gene uncertain. This CDR3 region has 16 residues. The germline CDR1 and CDR2 sequences are SGHRS and YFSETQ. Trimming pared 0 bases from V and 3 bases from J, leaving 15 bases between. The CDR3 is CASSLGVLVRDTEAFF. In nucleotides, the CDR3 is TGCGCCAGCAGCTTGGGCGTGTTGGTGAGGGACACTGAAGCTTTCTTT.

The rearrangement links TRBV6-5 to TRBJ1-2; 7 nucleotides line up with TRBD1. V dropped 8 bases and J dropped 6; count of bases not matched to a gene: 6. Germline V gene sequence: CDR1 MNHEY, CDR2 SVGAGI. The CDR3 spans 12 residues. The CDR3 region is CASHRDRDGYTF. The CDR3 DNA reads TGTGCCAGCCACCGGGACAGAGATGGCTACACCTTC.

This clone appeared once. The chain recombines TRBV18 with TRBJ2-3; D is perhaps TRBD1 (6 bases). Trimming removed 0 bases from V and 2 bases from J, with 12 bases in between. Germline V CDR1 and CDR2: KGHSH, LQKENI. CDR3 size: 16 residues. DNA of the CDR3: TGTGCCAGCTCACCACCCAAGGACAGAGTCACAGATACGCAGTATTTT. Protein sequence: CASSPPKDRVTDTQYF.

The chain combines TRBV2 with TRBJ2-1; D is uncertain. The CDR3 sequence is 11 residues long. V shed 6 bases and J shed 4 bases, with 4 bases lying between them. Per the germline V gene, CDR1 is SNHLY and CDR2 is FYNNEI. The chain's CDR3 is CASRRYNEQFF. The CDR3 nucleotides are TGTGCCAGCAGGCGATACAATGAGCAGTTCTTC.